These T cell receptor beta chains were read from a single sample in a study of blood T cell repertoires in COVID-19. Generated by immunoSEQ multiplex PCR, the TCRdb table keeps only in-frame clones and is missing some. Here the sample spans roughly 200,000 clones, about 80% being singletons. The sample consisted of peripheral blood. The receptors were gathered from a man aged 45-65 years with active or convalescent COVID-19. The CDR3 runs from the conserved cysteine through the conserved F or W. The order of the fields is J gene, D gene, clone size, V gene, CDR3 protein, CDR3 DNA. D genes are given only for firm matches. Only some rows state a clone size, as once, few, many or a class for expanded clones.

j_gene: TRBJ1-1; d_gene: NA; abundance: NA; v_gene: TRBV30; CDR3aa: CAWRIGRGTEAFF; CDR3nt: TGTGCCTGGAGGATCGGCAGGGGAACTGAAGCTTTCTTT
j_gene: TRBJ2-1; d_gene: NA; abundance: NA; v_gene: TRBV5-4; CDR3aa: CASSAVSGNEQFF; CDR3nt: TGTGCCAGCAGCGCTGTTAGCGGCAATGAGCAGTTCTTC
j_gene: TRBJ1-4; d_gene: NA; abundance: NA; v_gene: TRBV19; CDR3aa: CASYHSRNEKLFF; CDR3nt: TGTGCCAGTTACCACAGTCGGAATGAAAAACTGTTTTTT
j_gene: TRBJ2-2; d_gene: TRBD1; abundance: NA; v_gene: TRBV19; CDR3aa: CASSMLGQDSGELFF; CDR3nt: TGTGCCAGTAGTATGCTGGGACAGGATAGTGGGGAGCTGTTTTTT
j_gene: TRBJ2-1; d_gene: TRBD1; abundance: NA; v_gene: TRBV4-2; CDR3aa: CASSPVTGAGEQFF; CDR3nt: TGTGCCAGCAGCCCAGTGACAGGGGCGGGTGAGCAGTTCTTC
j_gene: TRBJ2-7; d_gene: NA; abundance: few; v_gene: TRBV5-6; CDR3aa: CASSTWTSYEQYF; CDR3nt: TGTGCCAGCAGCACATGGACATCCTACGAGCAGTACTTC
j_gene: TRBJ1-2; d_gene: TRBD1; abundance: few; v_gene: TRBV7-9; CDR3aa: CASSFQQGSVGYTF; CDR3nt: TGTGCCAGCAGCTTTCAACAGGGGAGTGTTGGCTACACCTTC
j_gene: TRBJ1-2; d_gene: NA; abundance: NA; v_gene: TRBV29-1; CDR3aa: CSVDHKGEGGYGYTF; CDR3nt: TGCAGCGTTGACCACAAGGGGGAGGGTGGCTATGGCTACACCTTC
j_gene: TRBJ1-1; d_gene: NA; abundance: NA; v_gene: TRBV19; CDR3aa: CASRPGHRNTEAFF; CDR3nt: TGTGCCAGTAGACCGGGACACCGTAACACTGAAGCTTTCTTT
j_gene: TRBJ1-6; d_gene: NA; abundance: few; v_gene: TRBV6-5; CDR3aa: CASRPRQGPSPLHF; CDR3nt: TGTGCCAGCAGGCCAAGGCAGGGCCCCTCACCCCTCCACTTT
j_gene: TRBJ2-2; d_gene: TRBD1; abundance: NA; v_gene: TRBV30; CDR3aa: CAWADRVTGELFF; CDR3nt: TGTGCCTGGGCAGACAGGGTCACCGGGGAGCTGTTTTTT
j_gene: TRBJ2-5; d_gene: NA; abundance: once; v_gene: TRBV6-5; CDR3aa: CASSTGTSQETQYF; CDR3nt: TGTGCCAGCAGTACTGGGACTTCTCAAGAGACCCAGTACTTC
j_gene: TRBJ1-1; d_gene: TRBD1; abundance: NA; v_gene: TRBV7-9; CDR3aa: CASSFGQAEAFF; CDR3nt: TGTGCCAGCAGCTTCGGACAGGCTGAAGCTTTCTTT
j_gene: TRBJ1-2; d_gene: NA; abundance: NA; v_gene: TRBV28; CDR3aa: CASTADGGNYGYTF; CDR3nt: TGTGCCAGCACCGCGGACGGGGGAAACTATGGCTACACCTTC
j_gene: TRBJ2-2; d_gene: NA; abundance: NA; v_gene: TRBV6-5; CDR3aa: CASSSQGALTGELFF; CDR3nt: TGTGCCAGCAGTTCACAGGGAGCTCTCACCGGGGAGCTGTTTTTT
j_gene: TRBJ2-1; d_gene: NA; abundance: NA; v_gene: TRBV7-2; CDR3aa: CASSPPNDREQFF; CDR3nt: TGTGCCAGCAGCCCACCTAATGATCGTGAGCAGTTCTTC
j_gene: TRBJ2-7; d_gene: NA; abundance: NA; v_gene: TRBV6-2/TRBV6-3; CDR3aa: CASSRPPKGVSYEQYF; CDR3nt: TGTGCCAGCAGCCGCCCCCCCAAGGGGGTAAGCTACGAGCAGTACTTC
j_gene: TRBJ1-5; d_gene: NA; abundance: NA; v_gene: TRBV3-1/TRBV3-2; CDR3aa: CASSQEDTTPRPQHF; CDR3nt: TGTGCCAGCAGCCAAGAGGACACGACCCCTCGGCCCCAGCATTTT
j_gene: TRBJ2-1; d_gene: TRBD1; abundance: NA; v_gene: TRBV7-7; CDR3aa: CASSLDRYNEQFF; CDR3nt: TGTGCCAGCAGCTTGGACAGGTACAATGAGCAGTTCTTC
j_gene: TRBJ1-2; d_gene: NA; abundance: NA; v_gene: TRBV25-1; CDR3aa: CASSEWGQLGYTF; CDR3nt: TGTGCCAGCAGTGAATGGGGGCAGCTTGGCTACACCTTC
j_gene: TRBJ1-6; d_gene: TRBD1; abundance: NA; v_gene: TRBV4-1; CDR3aa: CATSRLPGQGSGSYNSPLHF; CDR3nt: TGCGCCACCAGCCGCCTCCCGGGACAGGGGAGTGGCTCCTATAATTCACCCCTCCACTTT
j_gene: TRBJ1-2; d_gene: NA; abundance: NA; v_gene: TRBV18; CDR3aa: CASSPPEQGAYGYTF; CDR3nt: TGTGCCAGCTCACCCCCCGAACAAGGGGCCTATGGCTACACCTTC
j_gene: TRBJ1-4; d_gene: TRBD1; abundance: NA; v_gene: TRBV30; CDR3aa: CAWQGQNNEKLFF; CDR3nt: TGTGCCTGGCAGGGACAGAATAATGAAAAACTGTTTTTT
j_gene: TRBJ2-2; d_gene: TRBD1; abundance: NA; v_gene: TRBV6-6; CDR3aa: CASTRTGGDLGTGELFF; CDR3nt: TGTGCCAGCACTCGGACAGGGGGAGACTTAGGGACCGGGGAGCTGTTTTTT
j_gene: TRBJ2-5; d_gene: TRBD1; abundance: NA; v_gene: TRBV4-3; CDR3aa: CASSQEDRGLRETQYF; CDR3nt: TGCGCCAGCAGCCAGGAGGACAGGGGGCTAAGAGAGACCCAGTACTTC
j_gene: TRBJ2-3; d_gene: TRBD2; abundance: NA; v_gene: TRBV7-9; CDR3aa: CASSQWAGASTDTQYF; CDR3nt: TGTGCCAGCAGCCAATGGGCGGGAGCTAGCACAGATACGCAGTATTTT
j_gene: TRBJ2-3; d_gene: NA; abundance: once; v_gene: TRBV10-2; CDR3aa: CASSGYRAISTDTQYF; CDR3nt: TGCGCCAGCAGTGGGTACAGGGCTATCAGCACAGATACGCAGTATTTT
j_gene: TRBJ2-5; d_gene: TRBD2; abundance: NA; v_gene: TRBV5-1; CDR3aa: CASSRDKGGDQETQYF; CDR3nt: TGCGCCAGCAGCCGTGACAAGGGAGGGGACCAAGAGACCCAGTACTTC
j_gene: TRBJ2-3; d_gene: NA; abundance: NA; v_gene: TRBV28; CDR3aa: CASSFLGPRADTQYF; CDR3nt: TGTGCCAGCAGTTTTCTGGGCCCGAGGGCAGATACGCAGTATTTT
j_gene: TRBJ1-6; d_gene: NA; abundance: NA; v_gene: TRBV6-1; CDR3aa: CASSEARGSPLHF; CDR3nt: TGTGCCAGCAGTGAAGCGCGTGGTTCACCCCTCCACTTT
j_gene: TRBJ1-6; d_gene: TRBD1; abundance: NA; v_gene: TRBV27; CDR3aa: CASSPTDRGKNSPLHF; CDR3nt: TGTGCCAGCAGTCCTACGGACAGGGGAAAAAATTCACCCCTCCACTTT
j_gene: TRBJ2-3; d_gene: NA; abundance: NA; v_gene: TRBV2; CDR3aa: CASSVSEGGTQYF; CDR3nt: TGTGCCAGCAGTGTTTCTGAGGGAGGTACGCAGTATTTT
j_gene: TRBJ1-3; d_gene: NA; abundance: NA; v_gene: TRBV11-3; CDR3aa: CASSSETAYLSGNTIYF; CDR3nt: TGTGCCAGCAGCTCGGAGACAGCCTACCTCTCTGGAAACACCATATATTTT
j_gene: TRBJ2-3; d_gene: NA; abundance: NA; v_gene: TRBV5-4; CDR3aa: CASSLGPDTGTDTQYF; CDR3nt: TGTGCCAGCAGCCTCGGCCCCGACACCGGCACAGATACGCAGTATTTT
j_gene: TRBJ1-4; d_gene: NA; abundance: NA; v_gene: TRBV7-3; CDR3aa: CASPFRGEKLFF; CDR3nt: TGTGCCAGTCCCTTTAGAGGGGAAAAACTGTTTTTT
j_gene: TRBJ2-7; d_gene: TRBD2; abundance: NA; v_gene: TRBV7-9; CDR3aa: CASSLHGRDYEQYF; CDR3nt: TGTGCCAGCAGCTTACATGGGAGGGACTACGAGCAGTACTTC
j_gene: TRBJ2-3; d_gene: NA; abundance: NA; v_gene: TRBV2; CDR3aa: CASSGRGGTSDTQYF; CDR3nt: TGTGCCAGCAGTGGAAGGGGGGGAACCTCAGATACGCAGTATTTT
j_gene: TRBJ1-2; d_gene: NA; abundance: NA; v_gene: TRBV7-9; CDR3aa: CASRGTGSGGSDTF; CDR3nt: TGTGCCAGCAGGGGAACGGGGTCAGGAGGGAGTGACACCTTC
j_gene: TRBJ1-2; d_gene: TRBD1; abundance: NA; v_gene: TRBV7-2; CDR3aa: CASAGGLGYTF; CDR3nt: TGTGCCAGCGCAGGGGGTTTGGGCTACACCTTC
j_gene: TRBJ1-4; d_gene: TRBD1; abundance: NA; v_gene: TRBV9; CDR3aa: CASSVGQGPPSTNEKLFF; CDR3nt: TGTGCCAGCAGCGTCGGACAGGGGCCCCCTTCAACTAATGAAAAACTGTTTTTT
j_gene: TRBJ2-3; d_gene: NA; abundance: NA; v_gene: TRBV25-1; CDR3aa: CASSEYVLSTQYF; CDR3nt: TGTGCCAGCAGTGAATATGTTCTAAGTACGCAGTATTTT
j_gene: TRBJ2-3; d_gene: NA; abundance: NA; v_gene: TRBV5-6; CDR3aa: CASSLGQGPTDTQYF; CDR3nt: TGTGCCAGCAGCTTGGGCCAGGGGCCCACAGATACGCAGTATTTT
j_gene: TRBJ2-2; d_gene: NA; abundance: NA; v_gene: TRBV28; CDR3aa: CASRHGHRGATGELFF; CDR3nt: TGTGCCAGCAGACATGGACACCGGGGGGCCACCGGGGAGCTGTTTTTT
j_gene: TRBJ2-3; d_gene: TRBD2; abundance: NA; v_gene: TRBV15; CDR3aa: CASGVTSGGAQDTQYF; CDR3nt: TGTGCCTCAGGCGTGACTAGCGGGGGGGCCCAAGATACGCAGTATTTT
j_gene: TRBJ1-3; d_gene: TRBD1; abundance: NA; v_gene: TRBV6-6; CDR3aa: CASSYLRGASGNTIYF; CDR3nt: TGTGCCAGCAGTTACCTCAGGGGGGCCTCTGGAAACACCATATATTTT
j_gene: TRBJ1-5; d_gene: NA; abundance: NA; v_gene: TRBV6-5; CDR3aa: CASSWAPREPQHF; CDR3nt: TGTGCCAGCAGTTGGGCCCCGAGGGAGCCCCAGCATTTT
j_gene: TRBJ1-3; d_gene: NA; abundance: NA; v_gene: TRBV18; CDR3aa: CASSPQGAGYTIYF; CDR3nt: TGTGCCAGCTCACCACAGGGAGCCGGATACACCATATATTTT
j_gene: TRBJ1-5; d_gene: NA; abundance: NA; v_gene: TRBV12-3/TRBV12-4; CDR3aa: CASTLGGVQPQHF; CDR3nt: TGTGCCAGCACCTTGGGGGGGGTTCAGCCCCAGCATTTT
j_gene: TRBJ2-5; d_gene: TRBD1; abundance: NA; v_gene: TRBV6-5; CDR3aa: CASGSGTGVHETQYF; CDR3nt: TGTGCCAGCGGCTCCGGGACAGGGGTTCACGAGACCCAGTACTTC
j_gene: TRBJ1-1; d_gene: NA; abundance: NA; v_gene: TRBV29-1; CDR3aa: CSVEVTGTGTEAFF; CDR3nt: TGCAGCGTTGAAGTCACAGGGACGGGCACTGAAGCTTTCTTT
j_gene: TRBJ2-3; d_gene: TRBD2; abundance: NA; v_gene: TRBV12-3/TRBV12-4; CDR3aa: CASREGGTDTQYF; CDR3nt: TGTGCCAGCCGGGAGGGGGGCACAGATACGCAGTATTTT